This record concerns one T cell receptor (beta chain) sequence. Its antigen is not identified. As for time point: newly diagnosed GD, antithyroid drugs for less than 3 months. TCR sequences were obtained from RNA taken from PBMCs. A blood draw put 8 to 10 milliliters of peripheral blood into EDTA tubes. This specimen belongs to a study of regulatory T cells in long-lasting Graves disease. Notes on the study in general: Compared with new cases, persistent Graves' patients showed reduced TCR diversity.

The CDR3 runs to 13 residues. Germline CDR1 MNHNS, CDR2 SASEGT. Trimming stripped 5 bases from V and 5 bases from J, with 13 bases between. The authors built TCR beta libraries using iRepertoire HTBI primers and Arm-PCR of CDR3 regions. TCRdb passed the multiplex PCR reads through MiXCR, listing each CDR3 protein once. This table holds approximately 310,000 distinct CDR3 sequences, about a sixth found once. The receptor comes from a female donor with Graves disease. The chain is built from TRBV6-1 and TRBJ2-7, with TRBD1 as a possible D gene (5 bases). The specimen was peripheral blood mononuclear cells (PBMCs), collected at new diagnosis, from a patient treated with antithyroid drugs. The chain's CDR3 is CASSPLVGHEQYF. Here the CDR3 DNA reads TGTGCCAGCAGTCCGCTGGTGGGGCACGAGCAGTACTTC.